These T cell receptor beta chains were read from a single sample in a study of cytotoxic CD8 clonotypes in ibrutinib-treated CLL. Profiling relied on immunoSEQ multiplex PCR, and the TCRdb table lists in-frame clones only, not all of them. Seen here are around 140,000 clones, about 78% observed once, and the top ten hold 4.5% to 6.5%. Sequenced material: PBMCs, taken after 24 months of ibrutinib treatment. Every receptor here comes from a human donor with chronic lymphocytic leukemia. CDR3s include the opening cysteine and the closing phenylalanine or tryptophan. Each record gives: CDR3 DNA, CDR3 protein, clone size, J gene, V gene, D gene. The D gene is left open where the match is weak. Only part of the rows carry a size: once, few, many, or a class if the clone is expanded.

cdr3_nt: TGTGCCAGCAGCTTAGCGGGGGGGCTGCCTACAAACACCATATATTTT
cdr3_aa: CASSLAGGLPTNTIYF
clone_size: -
j_call: TRBJ1-3
v_call: TRBV7-9
d_call: -

cdr3_nt: TGCAGCGTTGAATCGTACGCGGGAGGAGGCGGCATTCAGTACTTC
cdr3_aa: CSVESYAGGGGIQYF
clone_size: -
j_call: TRBJ2-4
v_call: TRBV29-1
d_call: TRBD2

cdr3_nt: TGTGCCAGCAGCCCGCGAATTTCGGATACGCAGTATTTT
cdr3_aa: CASSPRISDTQYF
clone_size: few
j_call: TRBJ2-3
v_call: TRBV7-3
d_call: -

cdr3_nt: TGTGCAAGTCGCCCGACGGGTCGGGCCTATGGCTACACCTTC
cdr3_aa: CASRPTGRAYGYTF
clone_size: once
j_call: TRBJ1-2
v_call: TRBV12-2
d_call: -

cdr3_nt: TGTGCCAGCAGCTCCCGTTACAATGGGGGGGGCTATGGCTACACCTTC
cdr3_aa: CASSSRYNGGGYGYTF
clone_size: -
j_call: TRBJ1-2
v_call: TRBV7-8
d_call: -

cdr3_nt: TGTGCCAGCAGCCCCCTAGCGGGAGGCCCCGGGGAGCTGTTTTTT
cdr3_aa: CASSPLAGGPGELFF
clone_size: once
j_call: TRBJ2-2
v_call: TRBV2
d_call: TRBD2

cdr3_nt: TGTGCCAGCAGGCCACAGGGGAATACGCAGTATTTT
cdr3_aa: CASRPQGNTQYF
clone_size: -
j_call: TRBJ2-3
v_call: TRBV7-9
d_call: TRBD1

cdr3_nt: TGCGCCAGCAGCCCTACCGGGACTAGCGGGGGATACAATGAGCAGTTCTTC
cdr3_aa: CASSPTGTSGGYNEQFF
clone_size: -
j_call: TRBJ2-1
v_call: TRBV5-1
d_call: TRBD2

cdr3_nt: TGTGCCAGCAGCCCGGACTTAGGGCCGGGCGAGCAGTACTTC
cdr3_aa: CASSPDLGPGEQYF
clone_size: -
j_call: TRBJ2-7
v_call: TRBV5-1
d_call: -

cdr3_nt: TGTGCCAGCAGCCGCAGCGGGGGGACAGATACGCAGTATTTT
cdr3_aa: CASSRSGGTDTQYF
clone_size: -
j_call: TRBJ2-3
v_call: TRBV6-5
d_call: TRBD2

cdr3_nt: TGTGCCAGCAGCTTTCGGTCCTGGGCACCTTCCTCCTACGAGCAGTACTTC
cdr3_aa: CASSFRSWAPSSYEQYF
clone_size: -
j_call: TRBJ2-7
v_call: TRBV5-6
d_call: -

cdr3_nt: TGTGCCAGCAGCTTGCTAGGGGGCGCCGCAGATACGCAGTATTTT
cdr3_aa: CASSLLGGAADTQYF
clone_size: once
j_call: TRBJ2-3
v_call: TRBV5-6
d_call: TRBD1

cdr3_nt: TGTGCCAGCAGTTTACCACCCCCTTGGGTGCTGTTTTTT
cdr3_aa: CASSLPPPWVLFF
clone_size: few
j_call: TRBJ2-2
v_call: TRBV28
d_call: -

cdr3_nt: TGTGCCAGCAGCGTAGAGGGGACAGCCGAAGCTTTCTTT
cdr3_aa: CASSVEGTAEAFF
clone_size: few
j_call: TRBJ1-1
v_call: TRBV9
d_call: TRBD1

cdr3_nt: TGTGCCAGCAGGCCCAGCTGGGGCCAGCCCCAGCATTTT
cdr3_aa: CASRPSWGQPQHF
clone_size: once
j_call: TRBJ1-5
v_call: TRBV28
d_call: -

cdr3_nt: TGTGCCAGCAGTGGGGGTTGGGGAAGGTCCTATAATTCACCCCTCCACTTT
cdr3_aa: CASSGGWGRSYNSPLHF
clone_size: -
j_call: TRBJ1-6
v_call: TRBV27
d_call: -

cdr3_nt: TGTGCCAGCAGTTACCCCGGGACAGCGGGCGGTCAGCCCCAGCATTTT
cdr3_aa: CASSYPGTAGGQPQHF
clone_size: few
j_call: TRBJ1-5
v_call: TRBV6-6
d_call: TRBD1

cdr3_nt: TGTGCCAGCAGCGGGCCGGGAGGCTACACCTTC
cdr3_aa: CASSGPGGYTF
clone_size: -
j_call: TRBJ1-2
v_call: TRBV7-9
d_call: -